The clone carrying this T cell receptor beta chain was counted a single time. The data derive from a study of T cells in Graves' hyperthyroidism and ophthalmopathy. Diagnosis of hyperthyroidism was new in patients aged 18 to 65, and its duration was under 2 months. Germline V gene sequence: CDR1 DFQATT, CDR2 SNEGSKA (reference sequence). This CDR3 is built from 13 residues. V lost 6 bases and J lost 3, with 15 bases in between. Researchers amplified the TCR beta CDR3 regions from RNA transcripts. When the TCR CDR3 underwent first-round RT-PCR, the HTBI primer set was used. Via MiXCR, TCRdb re-called the multiplex PCR reads, giving one row per CDR3 protein. The sample lists 700,000 or so distinct CDR3 sequences; 16% were seen once.

Input material: blood. The receptor was derived from a young man with Graves' hyperthyroidism. This chain connects TRBV20-1 to TRBJ2-7, with D perhaps TRBD2 (5 bases). The CDR3 loop reads CSASRDSFYEQYF. As DNA, the CDR3 is TGCAGTGCCTCCCGGGATAGCTTCTACGAGCAGTACTTC.